The 10 T cell receptor beta chains below were found in one sample sequenced in a study of T cell responses to AZD1222 COVID-19 vaccine. Libraries were prepared by immunoSEQ multiplex PCR; TCRdb keeps only in-frame clonotypes and omits some of them. The repertoire consists of 130,000 to 150,000 clones, with roughly 90% occurring once and the leading ten covering about 3%. The sequencing here drew on peripheral blood, taken on day 0 of AZD1222 vaccination. The receptor source for this set is an adult in good health.

V gene TRBV25-1 combines with J gene TRBJ2-1; TRBD1 or TRBD2 may be the D gene (5 bases each). CDR1 and CDR2 (germline): MGHDK, SYGVNS. Trimming shortened V by 5 bases and J by 5 bases, and 22 bases separated the two germline ends. CDR3 length equals 17 residues. The DNA for the CDR3 is TGTGCCAGCAGTCCACCATACAGGACTGGGAAACACAATGAGCAGTTCTTC. This sequence encodes CASSPPYRTGKHNEQFF.

The chain recombines TRBV19 with TRBJ2-3, with D tentatively TRBD2 (6 bases). The V gene's germline CDR1 is LNHDA and CDR2 SQIVND (reference sequence). This CDR3 region has 16 residues. The germline V and J ends were trimmed by 7 bases and 0 bases, with 17 bases remaining between them. Written as DNA, the CDR3 is TGTGCCAGTACAAGTGGAGGGGCGCCTAGCACAGATACGCAGTATTTT. Amino acid sequence: CASTSGGAPSTDTQYF.

The CDR3, as DNA: TGTGCCAGCAGTTACGGGGGAGCCAATCAGCCCCAGCATTTT. Protein sequence: CASSYGGANQPQHF. This chain joins TRBV6-2 or TRBV6-3 and TRBJ1-5; a possible D gene is TRBD1 (5 bases). Germline CDR1 is MNHEY and CDR2 is SVGEGT. The CDR3 totals 14 residues. V was pared by 2 bases and J by 3 bases, with 8 bases between.

The DNA for the CDR3 is TGTGCCAGCAGCTCTCTGGGAGGGTCAACTAATGAAAAACTGTTTTTT. Protein: CASSSLGGSTNEKLFF. The chain links TRBV3-1 (or the pseudogene TRBV3-2) to TRBJ1-4; no firm D call. Trimming took 5 bases from V and 0 from J, leaving 13 bases between them. There are 16 residues in the CDR3. Germline CDR1 and CDR2: LGHDT and YNNKEL (reference sequence).

This chain connects TRBV5-4 to TRBJ1-1; the D is unclear. V gave up 5 bases and J gave up 0 bases, with 8 bases separating them. Germline CDR1 reads SGHNT; CDR2 reads YYREEE (reference sequence). This CDR3 has 13 residues. CDR3 protein: CASRAQVNTEAFF. Written as DNA, the CDR3 is TGTGCCAGCAGGGCGCAGGTGAACACTGAAGCTTTCTTT.

This chain joins TRBV6-5 and TRBJ1-2; TRBD1 aligns across 11 bases. V dropped 1 base and J dropped 5; count of bases not matched to a gene: 6. CDR3 length: 16 residues. Germline V gives CDR1 MNHEY, CDR2 SVGAGI. CDR3 in amino acids: CASSYLGQGEGYGYTF. The CDR3 nucleotides read TGTGCCAGCAGTTACTTGGGACAGGGGGAAGGTTATGGCTACACCTTC.

J is TRBJ2-1 and V is TRBV18; D possibly corresponds to TRBD2 (5 bases). Germline CDR1 KGHSH, CDR2 LQKENI. V lost 1 base to trimming and J lost 4 bases, with 14 bases between them. CDR3 length: 16 residues. The CDR3 sequence: CASSPRLAEYYNEQFF. In DNA form, the CDR3 reads TGTGCCAGCTCACCACGTCTAGCAGAGTATTACAATGAGCAGTTCTTC.

The gene calls are TRBV19 and TRBJ2-7; no definite D call. Germline V gene data show CDR1 as LNHDA and CDR2 as SQIVND (reference sequence). The CDR3 extends over 16 amino acids. V gave up 1 base and J gave up 3 bases, with 16 bases separating them. CDR3 nucleotides: TGTGCCAGTAGTATAGGAGGTTGGGAATCGGTCTACGAGCAGTACTTC. Its protein is CASSIGGWESVYEQYF.

The chain has TRBV5-4 and TRBJ2-4; D may be TRBD2 (6 bases). This CDR3 contains 15 residues. Germline V lookup: CDR1 SGHNT, CDR2 YYREEE (reference sequence). V was pared by 3 bases and J by 7 bases, with 17 bases between. Here the CDR3 DNA reads TGTGCCAGCAGCTCGTACCGGGAGCCCCAGAACATTCAGTACTTC. It encodes CASSSYREPQNIQYF.

This chain uses TRBV12-5 with TRBJ2-7; 10 bases map to TRBD2. The ends lost 5 bases at V and 4 bases at J; junction bases unmatched: 20. The germline V gene encodes CDR1 LGHNT and CDR2 FRNRAP. This CDR3 is 19 amino acids long. Here the CDR3 DNA reads TGTGCTAGTGGTCCCTGTCAGGACAAATCCGGGACTAGCGATTACGAGCAGTACTTC. This encodes CASGPCQDKSGTSDYEQYF.